The 15 T cell receptor beta chains below come from one sample, sequenced in a study of CD8 T cells in Susac syndrome. cDNA came from around 0.54 to 1 ug RNA primed by random hexamers. TCRdb reprocessed the immunoSEQ multiplex PCR reads via MiXCR and lists one record per CDR3 protein. The data contain 150,000 to 200,000 distinct CDR3 sequences, over 75% of them singletons. Sequencing was carried out using CD4+ T cells from PBMCs. The receptors were gathered from a human donor with Susac syndrome.

This chain links TRBV19 with TRBJ1-1, with TRBD1 matching 7 bases. CDR3 length: 15 amino acids. Trimming removed 2 bases from V and 6 bases from J; junction bases left unmatched: 9. Germline V lookup: CDR1 LNHDA, CDR2 SQIVND (reference sequence). The CDR3 spells CASSIPGGTNAEAFF. The CDR3 nucleotides read TGTGCCAGTAGTATACCAGGGGGGACGAATGCTGAAGCTTTCTTT. Together with reference TRBV19 and TRBJ1-1, the CDR3 gives the full variable domain: DGGITQSPKYLFRKEGQNVTLSCEQNLNHDAMYWYRQDPGQGLRLIYYSQIVNDFQKGDIAEGYSVSREKKESFPLTVTSAQKNPTAFYLCASSIPGGTNAEAFFGQGTRLTVV.

The chain couples TRBV6-1 to TRBJ1-2; D gene ambiguous. From germline, CDR1 is MNHNS and CDR2 SASEGT. The length of the CDR3 is 14 residues. Trimming removed 1 base at V and 8 bases at J, with 14 bases between. The CDR3 region has the DNA TGTGCCAGCAGTGAAGGCCAGCCATTACGGGGCTACACCTTC. Amino acids: CASSEGQPLRGYTF.

J is TRBJ2-2 and V is TRBV5-1; D possibly matches TRBD1 or TRBD2 (6 bases each). Germline V gives CDR1 SGHRS, CDR2 YFSETQ. The V end was cut by 0 bases, the J end by 4 bases, with 13 bases between. This CDR3 contains 16 residues. As DNA, the CDR3 is TGCGCCAGCAGCTTGGCCGGGGGCGCGCGCACCGGGGAGCTGTTTTTT. Its translation: CASSLAGGARTGELFF.

This clonotype showed up just once. The chain uses TRBV5-4 and TRBJ2-2; D might be TRBD2 (5 bases). Germline lookup yields CDR1 SGHNT and CDR2 YYREEE (reference sequence). The length of the CDR3 is 14 residues. V lost 3 bases and J 5 bases, leaving 11 bases between the germline ends. This chain's CDR3 is CASSWIGGTGELFF. CDR3 nucleotide sequence: TGTGCCAGCAGCTGGATTGGCGGGACCGGGGAGCTGTTTTTT.

Written as DNA, the CDR3 is TGCAGTGCTAGAGGGACAGGAGATATGGCGAAAAACATTCAGTACTTC. Residues: CSARGTGDMAKNIQYF. The V and J genes are TRBV20-1 and TRBJ2-4, with TRBD1 matching 7 bases. Germline loops: CDR1 DFQATT, CDR2 SNEGSKA (reference sequence). CDR3 length: 16 amino acids. The J segment lost 4 bases and the V segment lost 1 base, leaving 10 bases of the junction unmatched.

V gene TRBV5-4 combines with J gene TRBJ1-4; TRBD1 matches at 7 bases. J gave up 4 bases and V 4 bases, and 7 bases lay outside the gene matches. Germline assignment: CDR1 SGHNT and CDR2 YYREEE (reference sequence). The CDR3 length is 15 residues. CDR3 sequence (DNA): TGTGCCAGCAGCCACCGGGACAGCCTTAATGAAAAACTGTTTTTT. Amino acid sequence: CASSHRDSLNEKLFF.

The chain is built from TRBV14 and TRBJ1-2; 10 nucleotides line up with TRBD1. Germline CDR1 reads SGHDN; CDR2 reads FVKESK. V shed 4 bases, J shed 7 bases, and the junction held 9 bases outside the gene matches. The CDR3 is 15 residues long. The CDR3 loop is CASSPWTGGSGGYTF. The CDR3 nucleotides are TGTGCCAGCAGCCCGTGGACAGGGGGTAGTGGTGGCTACACCTTC.

This chain joins TRBV12-3 or TRBV12-4 and TRBJ1-1; 7 bases align to TRBD1. V lost 6 bases and J lost 3; bases outside the gene matches: 7. CDR3 length: 14 residues. CDR3 sequence (DNA): TGTGCCAGCAGCCACGGCAGGGGGTACACTGAAGCTTTCTTT. It translates to CASSHGRGYTEAFF.

This clonotype turned up a few times. The chain is built from TRBV7-6 and TRBJ1-5; D possibly corresponds to TRBD1 (5 bases). Germline values: CDR1 SGHVS, CDR2 FNYEAQ. The V gene lost 4 bases and the J gene lost 6 bases, with 10 bases spanning the gap. The CDR3 has 13 amino acids. The CDR3 DNA reads as TGTGCCAGCAGCTCCACTCAGGGTCAGCCCCAGCATTTT. This encodes CASSSTQGQPQHF. Filled out from reference TRBV7-6 and TRBJ1-5, the complete variable domain reads GAGVSQSPRYKVTKRGQDVALRCDPISGHVSLYWYRQALGQGPEFLTYFNYEAQQDKSGLPNDRFSAERPEGSISTLTIQRTEQRDSAMYRCASSSTQGQPQHFGDGTRLSIL.

This chain joins TRBV4-2 and TRBJ2-1; D call uncertain. This CDR3 region has 16 residues. Looked up from germline, CDR1 is LGHNA and CDR2 is YNFKEQ. The V gene lost 0 bases and the J gene lost 4 bases, with 13 bases spanning the gap. CDR3 protein: CASSQDYPGIYNEQFF. The CDR3 DNA reads as TGTGCCAGCAGCCAAGACTACCCGGGTATTTACAATGAGCAGTTCTTC.

This sequence joins TRBV2 and TRBJ2-3; no firm D call. The CDR3 has 13 residues. V gave up 4 bases and J gave up 4 bases, with 9 bases separating them. Germline values: CDR1 SNHLY, CDR2 FYNNEI. CDR3 sequence reads: CASSGESADTQYF. DNA of the CDR3: TGTGCCAGCAGTGGAGAGTCCGCAGATACGCAGTATTTT. The complete variable domain, with remaining parts taken from reference TRBV2 and TRBJ2-3, reads EPEVTQTPSHQVTQMGQEVILRCVPISNHLYFYWYRQILGQKVEFLVSFYNNEISEKSEIFDDQFSVERPDGSNFTLKIRSTKLEDSAMYFCASSGESADTQYFGPGTRLTVL.

The chain uses TRBV5-1 and TRBJ1-2, with D perhaps matching TRBD1 (5 bases). This CDR3 has 17 amino acids. Germline-derived CDR1 and CDR2 are SGHRS and YFSETQ. The V end lost 4 bases, the J end lost 0 bases, and 19 bases lay between the germline ends. CDR3 loop: CASSASLGRTTNYGYTF. DNA for the CDR3: TGCGCCAGCAGCGCATCGTTGGGACGTACTACTAACTATGGCTACACCTTC.

The V gene is TRBV13, the J gene TRBJ1-4, with D hard to call. Between the trimmed V and J ends, which lost 3 bases and 7 bases, there was a span of 9 bases. This CDR3 is built from 13 residues. CDR1 is PRHDT and CDR2 is FYEKMQ in the germline V gene (reference sequence). The CDR3: CASSFRSAEKLFF. DNA for the CDR3: TGTGCCAGCAGCTTTCGGTCGGCTGAAAAACTGTTTTTT.

The genes are TRBV19 and TRBJ2-2; D uncertain. The V gene lost 4 bases and the J gene lost 6 bases, with 12 bases spanning the gap. The CDR3 has 14 amino acids. Looked up from germline, CDR1 is LNHDA and CDR2 is SQIVND (reference sequence). The DNA of the CDR3 is TGTGCCAGTAGTACCCTCTTTTCCGCCGGGGAGCTGTTTTTT. It codes for CASSTLFSAGELFF.

The CDR3 region has the DNA TGCAGTGCTAGAAATGCTACTAATGAAAAACTGTTTTTT. Its protein product is CSARNATNEKLFF. The chain employs TRBV20-1 and TRBJ1-4; no clear D. Germline-derived CDR1 and CDR2 are DFQATT and SNEGSKA (reference sequence). Trimming removed 2 bases at V and 2 bases at J, with 6 bases between. The CDR3 is 13 residues long.